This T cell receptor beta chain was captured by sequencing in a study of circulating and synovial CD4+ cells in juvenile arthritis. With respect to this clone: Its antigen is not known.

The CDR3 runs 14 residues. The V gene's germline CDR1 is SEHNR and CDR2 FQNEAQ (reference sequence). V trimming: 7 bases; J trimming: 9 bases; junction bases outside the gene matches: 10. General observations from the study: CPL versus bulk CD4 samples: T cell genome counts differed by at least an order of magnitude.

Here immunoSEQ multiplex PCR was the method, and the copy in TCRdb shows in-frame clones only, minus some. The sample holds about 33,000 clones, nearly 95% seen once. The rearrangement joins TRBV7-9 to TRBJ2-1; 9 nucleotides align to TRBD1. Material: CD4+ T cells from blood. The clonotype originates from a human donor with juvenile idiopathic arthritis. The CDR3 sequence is CASTWDREVAEQFF. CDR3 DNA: TGTGCCAGCACCTGGGACAGGGAAGTCGCTGAGCAGTTCTTC.